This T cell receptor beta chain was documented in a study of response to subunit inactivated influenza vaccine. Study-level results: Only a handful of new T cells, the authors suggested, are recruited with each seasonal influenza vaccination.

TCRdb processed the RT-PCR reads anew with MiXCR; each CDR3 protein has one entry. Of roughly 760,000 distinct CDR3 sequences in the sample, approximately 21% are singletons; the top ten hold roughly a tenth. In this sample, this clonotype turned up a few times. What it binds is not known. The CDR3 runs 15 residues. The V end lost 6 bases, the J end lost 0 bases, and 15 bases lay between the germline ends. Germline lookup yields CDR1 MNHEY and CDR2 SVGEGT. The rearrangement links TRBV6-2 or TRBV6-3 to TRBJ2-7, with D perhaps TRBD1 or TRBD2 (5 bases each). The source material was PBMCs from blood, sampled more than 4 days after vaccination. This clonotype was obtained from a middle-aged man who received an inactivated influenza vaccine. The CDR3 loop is CASSPRGTSSYEQYF. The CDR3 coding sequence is TGTGCCAGCAGCCCGCGAGGGACCAGCTCCTACGAGCAGTACTTC.